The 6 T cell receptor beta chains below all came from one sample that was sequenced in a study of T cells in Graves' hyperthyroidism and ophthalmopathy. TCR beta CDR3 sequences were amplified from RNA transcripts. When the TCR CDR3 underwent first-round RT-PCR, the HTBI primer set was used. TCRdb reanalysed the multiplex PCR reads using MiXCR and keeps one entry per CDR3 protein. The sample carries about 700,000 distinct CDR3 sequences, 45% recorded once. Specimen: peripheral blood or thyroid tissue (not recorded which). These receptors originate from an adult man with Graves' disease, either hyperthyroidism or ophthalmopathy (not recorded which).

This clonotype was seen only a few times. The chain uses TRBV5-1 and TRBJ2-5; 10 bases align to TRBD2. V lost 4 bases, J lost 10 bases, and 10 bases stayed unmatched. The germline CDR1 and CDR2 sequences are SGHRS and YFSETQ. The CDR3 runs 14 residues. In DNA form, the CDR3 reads TGCGCCAGCAGCCAGCGGGAGGGAAGAGATGGCCAGTACTTC. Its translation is CASSQREGRDGQYF.

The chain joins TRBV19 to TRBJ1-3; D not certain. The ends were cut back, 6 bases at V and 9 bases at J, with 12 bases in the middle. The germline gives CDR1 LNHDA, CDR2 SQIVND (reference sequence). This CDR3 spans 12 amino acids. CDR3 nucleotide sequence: TGTGCCAGTAGCGCAGAATGGGGCACCATATATTTT. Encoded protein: CASSAEWGTIYF.

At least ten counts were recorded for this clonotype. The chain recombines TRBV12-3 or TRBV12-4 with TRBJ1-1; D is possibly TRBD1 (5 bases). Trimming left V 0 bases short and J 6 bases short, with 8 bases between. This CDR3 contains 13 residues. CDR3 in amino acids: CASSLAGTAEAFF. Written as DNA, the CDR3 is TGTGCCAGCAGTTTAGCTGGGACCGCTGAAGCTTTCTTT.

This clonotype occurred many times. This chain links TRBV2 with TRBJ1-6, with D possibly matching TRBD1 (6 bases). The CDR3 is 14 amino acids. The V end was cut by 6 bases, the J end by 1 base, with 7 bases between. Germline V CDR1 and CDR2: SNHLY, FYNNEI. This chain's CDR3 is CASRQGSYNSPLHF. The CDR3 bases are TGTGCCAGCAGACAGGGATCCTATAATTCACCCCTCCACTTT.

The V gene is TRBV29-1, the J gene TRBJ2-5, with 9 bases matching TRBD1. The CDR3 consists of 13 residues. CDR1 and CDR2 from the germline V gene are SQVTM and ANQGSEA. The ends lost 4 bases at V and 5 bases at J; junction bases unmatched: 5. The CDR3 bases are TGCAGCGTTGCCGGGACAGGGTTGGAGACCCAGTACTTC. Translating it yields CSVAGTGLETQYF.

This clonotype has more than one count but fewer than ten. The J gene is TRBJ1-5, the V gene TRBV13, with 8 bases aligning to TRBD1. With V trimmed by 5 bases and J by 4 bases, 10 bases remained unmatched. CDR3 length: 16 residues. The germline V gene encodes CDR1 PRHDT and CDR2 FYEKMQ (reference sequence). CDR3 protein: CASSVWTGKNNQPQHF. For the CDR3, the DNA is TGTGCCAGCAGCGTGTGGACAGGGAAAAATAATCAGCCCCAGCATTTT.